Listed here are 19 T cell receptor beta chains from one sample, sequenced in a study of T cell repertoires in cytomegalovirus infection (dated by TCRdb to between 2018 and 2021). The instrument was an Illumina HiSeq 1500. TCRdb reworked the public reads: Q25 trimming with fastp, MiXCR clone assembly, productive beta chains retained. Identical CDR3 protein sequences are pooled into one entry, listed with their most common genes and DNA. This sample holds approximately 140,000 distinct CDR3 sequences; more than 20% were observed only once. 34% of the sample is held by the ten biggest clonotypes. Their cognate antigens are unknown. What was sequenced was PBMCs, sequenced either directly or after in vitro stimulation (not recorded which). These receptors were taken from a human donor in good health (CMV status not recorded). Some clones in this sample may be carry-over from other donors' samples.

This clonotype occurred once. This chain links TRBV6-5 with TRBJ2-7; 9 bases are a match to TRBD2. The V and J ends lost 2 bases and 7 bases, in that order; junction bases with no gene match: 6. CDR3 size: 14 residues. CDR1 is MNHEY and CDR2 is SVGAGI in the germline V gene. CDR3 sequence (DNA): TGTGCCAGCAGTTACGTAGCGGGAGTAGGAGAGCAGTACTTC. This sequence encodes CASSYVAGVGEQYF.

The gene calls are TRBV5-8 and TRBJ1-2; tentatively, D is TRBD1 (6 bases). Per germline, CDR1 SGHTS and CDR2 YDEGEE. Deletions cut 6 bases from V and 1 base from J, with 19 bases between. This CDR3 has 16 amino acids. The CDR3 sequence is CASTNSGADLNYGYTF. In DNA form, the CDR3 reads TGTGCCAGCACCAATTCGGGGGCAGACCTTAACTATGGCTACACCTTC.

This clonotype showed up just a few times. The chain employs TRBV7-8 and TRBJ1-1, with D possibly being TRBD1 (5 bases). This CDR3 comprises 16 residues. Trimming shortened V by 1 base and J by 4 bases, and 16 bases separated the two germline ends. The germline CDR1 and CDR2 sequences are SGHVS and FQNEAQ. CDR3 in DNA: TGTGCCAGCAGCTTAGTTCCGAAAAGGGGTGGCACTGAAGCTTTCTTT. Its protein is CASSLVPKRGGTEAFF.

The chain couples TRBV11-2 to TRBJ2-1; 9 bases map to TRBD2. J lost 9 bases, V lost 4 bases, and 13 bases had no gene match. The length of the CDR3 is 16 residues. Germline V gene lookup returns CDR1 SGHAT and CDR2 FQNNGV. CDR3 residues: CASSSPPWREGSEQFF. The CDR3 DNA is TGTGCCAGCAGCTCCCCCCCATGGCGGGAGGGCTCTGAGCAGTTCTTC.

The chain employs TRBV6-6 and TRBJ1-5, with D hard to call. Looked up from germline, CDR1 is MNHNY and CDR2 is SVGAGI (reference sequence). V lost 6 bases and J 4 bases, leaving 10 bases between the germline ends. The CDR3 runs 13 residues. CDR3: CASSHEGNQPQHF. The CDR3, as DNA: TGTGCCAGCAGCCATGAAGGAAATCAGCCCCAGCATTTT.

The V gene is TRBV4-1, the J gene TRBJ1-3; D not certain. The CDR3 contains 14 residues. CDR1 is MGHRA, CDR2 YSYEKL, per germline. Trimming removed 0 bases at V and 8 bases at J, with 11 bases between. CDR3 residues: CASSQERARDTIYF. The CDR3 region has the DNA TGCGCCAGCAGCCAAGAACGGGCCCGCGACACCATATATTTT.

The chain links TRBV19 to TRBJ1-2; D remains unclear. The V gene lost 6 bases and the J gene lost 6 bases, with 14 bases spanning the gap. CDR1 is LNHDA and CDR2 is SQIVND in the germline V gene (reference sequence). CDR3 size: 13 residues. The CDR3 DNA reads TGTGCCAGTAGCGTCAGTTCCGGGGATGGCTACACCTTC. Translation: CASSVSSGDGYTF. Filled out from reference TRBV19 and TRBJ1-2, the complete variable domain reads DGGITQSPKYLFRKEGQNVTLSCEQNLNHDAMYWYRQDPGQGLRLIYYSQIVNDFQKGDIAEGYSVSREKKESFPLTVTSAQKNPTAFYLCASSVSSGDGYTFGSGTRLTVV.

The gene calls are TRBV7-4 and TRBJ2-1; D may be TRBD2 (6 bases). The CDR3 sequence is 14 residues long. The germline V gene has CDR1 SGHVT and CDR2 SQSDAQ. Trimming stripped 5 bases from V and 7 bases from J, with 15 bases between. CDR3 protein: CASSRILAPNEQFF. The CDR3, as DNA: TGTGCCAGCAGCAGAATACTAGCTCCGAATGAGCAGTTCTTC.

Turning to this clonotype: This may stem from a read error, because a much larger clone lies one nucleotide away. The J gene is TRBJ2-5, the V gene TRBV28, with 10 bases that match TRBD2. V trimming: 10 bases; J trimming: 5 bases; junction bases outside the gene matches: 13. The CDR3 length is 15 residues. Germline loops: CDR1 MDHEN, CDR2 SYDVKM. The CDR3 DNA reads TGTGCCAACAGCCTGGAGATAGCGGGAGGTGAGACCCAGTACTTC. Translated, it gives CANSLEIAGGETQYF.

In this sample, this clonotype turned up a few times. This rearrangement joins TRBV7-2 to TRBJ2-3; TRBD2 aligns across 10 bases. The V and J ends lost 2 bases and 3 bases, in that order; junction bases with no gene match: 11. Per germline, CDR1 SGHTA and CDR2 FQGNSA. The CDR3 is made up of 18 amino acids. CDR3: CASSLNIGLAGVTDTQYF. CDR3 nucleotide sequence: TGTGCCAGCAGCTTAAATATAGGGCTAGCGGGAGTTACAGATACGCAGTATTTT.

The chain employs TRBV6-5 and TRBJ1-2, with D tentatively TRBD1 (5 bases). The germline V gene has CDR1 MNHEY and CDR2 SVGAGI. The CDR3 consists of 12 residues. Trimming pared 4 bases from V and 9 bases from J, leaving 12 bases between. CDR3 protein: CASSSPEGSYTF. DNA of the CDR3: TGTGCCAGCAGTTCCCCCGAGGGGAGCTACACCTTC.

This clonotype was recorded at least ten times. The genes are TRBV7-2 and TRBJ1-2, with D possibly TRBD1 on 6 matching bases. Looked up from germline, CDR1 is SGHTA and CDR2 is FQGNSA. V lost 3 bases and J 5 bases, leaving 16 bases between the germline ends. The CDR3 is 15 amino acids. The CDR3 is CASSFSLGAQYGYTF. The CDR3 DNA is TGTGCCAGCAGCTTTTCCTTGGGGGCCCAATATGGCTACACCTTC.

This clonotype has just a few counts. This rearrangement joins TRBV19 to TRBJ1-2; D not resolved. V was cut by 5 bases and J by 4 bases, with 11 bases left in between. The CDR3 has 13 residues. Germline V gene lookup returns CDR1 LNHDA and CDR2 SQIVND (reference sequence). CDR3 region: CASSEGWSYGYTF. CDR3 in DNA: TGTGCCAGTAGTGAGGGTTGGAGCTATGGCTACACCTTC.

The CDR3 DNA follows: TGCGCCAGCAGCTTGGGAGCGACCCAGTACTTC. Protein sequence: CASSLGATQYF. This sequence joins TRBV5-1 and TRBJ2-5; D gene uncertain. The CDR3 contains 11 residues. Trimming removed 0 bases at V and 7 bases at J, with 4 bases between. The germline V gene has CDR1 SGHRS and CDR2 YFSETQ.

This clonotype showed up just once. The chain has TRBV3-1 and TRBJ1-5; D remains unclear. The germline gives CDR1 LGHDT, CDR2 YNNKEL (reference sequence). This CDR3 is built from 13 residues. Trimming shortened V by 3 bases and J by 5 bases, and 8 bases separated the two germline ends. CDR3 residues: CASSQQVDQPQHF. For the CDR3, the DNA is TGTGCCAGCAGCCAGCAGGTGGATCAGCCCCAGCATTTT.

V is TRBV7-9 and J is TRBJ1-2; TRBD1 is a possible D gene (5 bases). V was cut by 4 bases and J by 13 bases, with 16 bases left in between. This CDR3 contains 12 residues. Germline V gives CDR1 SEHNR, CDR2 FQNEAQ (reference sequence). The CDR3 protein is CASSSPMGGSTF. The CDR3 coding sequence is TGTGCCAGCAGCTCACCCATGGGGGGAAGCACCTTC.

This chain uses TRBV11-2 with TRBJ1-6; no firm D call. CDR1 is SGHAT and CDR2 is FQNNGV in the germline V gene. This CDR3 comprises 13 residues. V lost 3 bases and J lost 9, with 9 bases in between. CDR3: CASSFGLSSPLHF. In DNA form, the CDR3 reads TGTGCCAGCAGCTTTGGGTTGAGTTCACCCCTCCACTTT.

Ten or more counts support this clonotype. The chain couples TRBV7-6 to TRBJ2-7; TRBD2 agrees at 13 bases. From germline, CDR1 is SGHVS and CDR2 FNYEAQ. This CDR3 is built from 15 residues. Losses at the gene ends were 5 bases for V and 5 bases for J; bases not matched to a gene: 6. The CDR3 sequence: CASSQTSGRSHEQYF. The CDR3, as DNA: TGTGCCAGCAGCCAGACTAGCGGGAGGTCCCACGAGCAGTACTTC.

This clonotype was detected many times. The CDR3 DNA reads TGTGCCAGCGCCCCCTCAAGCACAGATACGCAGTATTTT. The encoded protein is CASAPSSTDTQYF. The chain carries TRBV7-3 and TRBJ2-3, with no clear D. Deletions cut 8 bases from V and 0 bases from J, with 9 bases between. The CDR3 has 13 residues. Germline CDR1 SGHTA, CDR2 FQGTGA.